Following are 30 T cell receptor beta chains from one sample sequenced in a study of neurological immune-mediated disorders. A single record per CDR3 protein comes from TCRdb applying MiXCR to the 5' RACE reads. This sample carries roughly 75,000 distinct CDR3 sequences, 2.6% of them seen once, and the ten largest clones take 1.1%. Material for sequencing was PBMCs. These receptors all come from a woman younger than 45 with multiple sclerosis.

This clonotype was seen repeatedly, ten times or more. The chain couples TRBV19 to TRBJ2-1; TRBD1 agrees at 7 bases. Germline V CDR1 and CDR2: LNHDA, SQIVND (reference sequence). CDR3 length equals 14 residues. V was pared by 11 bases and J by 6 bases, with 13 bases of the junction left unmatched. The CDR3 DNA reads TGTGCCGCCAGACAGGGAGTGGGTACCAATGAGCAGTTCTTC. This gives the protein CAARQGVGTNEQFF.

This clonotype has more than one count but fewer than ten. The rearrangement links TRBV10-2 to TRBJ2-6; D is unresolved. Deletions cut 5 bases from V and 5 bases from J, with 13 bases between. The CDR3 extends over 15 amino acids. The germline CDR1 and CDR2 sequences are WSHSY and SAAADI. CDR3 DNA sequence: TGCGCCAGCAGTCCATCAGTCCTCCGGGCCAACGTCCTGACTTTC. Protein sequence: CASSPSVLRANVLTF.

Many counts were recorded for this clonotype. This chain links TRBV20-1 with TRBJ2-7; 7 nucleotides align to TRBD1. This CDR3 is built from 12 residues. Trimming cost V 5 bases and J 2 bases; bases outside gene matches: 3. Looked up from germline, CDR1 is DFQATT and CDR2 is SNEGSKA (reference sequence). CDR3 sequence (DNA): TGCAGTGCTTCCGGGACAGCCTACGAGCAGTACTTC. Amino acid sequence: CSASGTAYEQYF.

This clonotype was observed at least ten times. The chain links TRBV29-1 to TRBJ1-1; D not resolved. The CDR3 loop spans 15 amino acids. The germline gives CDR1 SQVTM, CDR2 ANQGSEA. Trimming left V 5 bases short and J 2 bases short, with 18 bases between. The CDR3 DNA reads TGCAGCGTTAAGTACAGAGTGCCCGAAAACACTGAAGCTTTCTTT. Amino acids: CSVKYRVPENTEAFF.

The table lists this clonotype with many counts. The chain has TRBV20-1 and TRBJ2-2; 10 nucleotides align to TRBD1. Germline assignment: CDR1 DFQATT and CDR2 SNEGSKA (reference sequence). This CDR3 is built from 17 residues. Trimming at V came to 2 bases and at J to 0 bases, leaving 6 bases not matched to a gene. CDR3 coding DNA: TGCAGTGCTAGACCCCCGGGACAGGGGACGAACACCGGGGAGCTGTTTTTT. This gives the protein CSARPPGQGTNTGELFF.

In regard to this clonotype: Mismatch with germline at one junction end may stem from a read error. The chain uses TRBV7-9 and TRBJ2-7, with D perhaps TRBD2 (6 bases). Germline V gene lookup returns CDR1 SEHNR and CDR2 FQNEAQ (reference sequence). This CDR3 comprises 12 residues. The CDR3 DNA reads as TGTGACAGCAGCACCACGGGGGACGAGCAGTACTTC. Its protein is CDSSTTGDEQYF.

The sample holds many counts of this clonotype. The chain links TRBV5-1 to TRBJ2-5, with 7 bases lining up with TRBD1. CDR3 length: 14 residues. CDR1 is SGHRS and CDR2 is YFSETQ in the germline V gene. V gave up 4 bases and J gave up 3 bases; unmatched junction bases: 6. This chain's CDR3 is CASSVRDSEETQYF. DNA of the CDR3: TGCGCCAGCAGCGTCCGGGACAGTGAAGAGACCCAGTACTTC.

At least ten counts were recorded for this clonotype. This CDR3 reads CASSTEGPGEQFF. DNA for the CDR3: TGTGCCAGCAGTACTGAGGGCCCTGGTGAGCAGTTCTTC. The V gene is TRBV7-2, the J gene TRBJ2-1; the D gene is possibly TRBD2 (5 bases). CDR1 is SGHTA, CDR2 FQGNSA, per germline. V gave up 6 bases and J gave up 9 bases, with 15 bases separating them. The CDR3 extends over 13 amino acids.

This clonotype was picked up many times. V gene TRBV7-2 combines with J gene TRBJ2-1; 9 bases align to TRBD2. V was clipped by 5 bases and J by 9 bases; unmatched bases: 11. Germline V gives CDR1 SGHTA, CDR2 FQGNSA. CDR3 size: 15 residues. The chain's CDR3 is CASSPQGREGGEQFF. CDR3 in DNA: TGTGCCAGCAGCCCACAAGGGCGGGAGGGGGGTGAGCAGTTCTTC.

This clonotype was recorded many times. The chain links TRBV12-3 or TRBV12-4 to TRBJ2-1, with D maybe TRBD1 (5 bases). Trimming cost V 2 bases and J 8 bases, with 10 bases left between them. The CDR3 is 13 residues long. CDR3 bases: TGTGCCAGCAGTTTAAAGGGGTTCGATGAGCAGTTCTTC. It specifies CASSLKGFDEQFF.

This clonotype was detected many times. The CDR3 loop is CATSAGTEVYEQYF. The CDR3 nucleotides are TGTGCCACGTCAGCCGGGACAGAAGTCTACGAGCAGTACTTC. The chain joins TRBV10-3 to TRBJ2-7; 7 bases line up with TRBD1. Germline V gives CDR1 ENHRY, CDR2 SYGVKD. Trimming took 10 bases from V and 3 from J; bases not matched to a gene: 12. The CDR3 sequence is 14 residues long.

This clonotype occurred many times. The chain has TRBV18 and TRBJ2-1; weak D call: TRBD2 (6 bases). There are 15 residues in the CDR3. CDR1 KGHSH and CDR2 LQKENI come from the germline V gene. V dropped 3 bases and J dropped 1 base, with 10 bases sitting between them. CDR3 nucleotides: TGTGCCAGCTCACCCTCGCGGGATTCCTACAATGAGCAGTTCTTC. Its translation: CASSPSRDSYNEQFF.

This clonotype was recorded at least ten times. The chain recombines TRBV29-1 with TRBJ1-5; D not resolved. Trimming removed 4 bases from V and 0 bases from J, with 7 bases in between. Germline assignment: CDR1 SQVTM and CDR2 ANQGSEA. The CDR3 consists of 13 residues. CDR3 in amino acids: CSVGITSNQPQHF. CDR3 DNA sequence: TGCAGCGTTGGGATTACTAGCAATCAGCCCCAGCATTTT.

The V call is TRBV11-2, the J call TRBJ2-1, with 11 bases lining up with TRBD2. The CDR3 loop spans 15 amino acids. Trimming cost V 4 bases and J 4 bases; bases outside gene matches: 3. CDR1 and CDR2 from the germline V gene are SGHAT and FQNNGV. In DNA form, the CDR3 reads TGTGCCAGCAGCTCGGGACTAGCGGAATACAATGAGCAGTTCTTC. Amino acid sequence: CASSSGLAEYNEQFF.

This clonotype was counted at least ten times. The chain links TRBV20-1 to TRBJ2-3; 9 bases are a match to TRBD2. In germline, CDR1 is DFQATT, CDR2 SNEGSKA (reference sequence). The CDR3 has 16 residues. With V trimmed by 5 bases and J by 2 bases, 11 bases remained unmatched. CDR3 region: CSAGSLTSGFTDTQYF. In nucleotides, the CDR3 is TGCAGTGCTGGGAGCCTCACTAGCGGGTTCACAGATACGCAGTATTTT.

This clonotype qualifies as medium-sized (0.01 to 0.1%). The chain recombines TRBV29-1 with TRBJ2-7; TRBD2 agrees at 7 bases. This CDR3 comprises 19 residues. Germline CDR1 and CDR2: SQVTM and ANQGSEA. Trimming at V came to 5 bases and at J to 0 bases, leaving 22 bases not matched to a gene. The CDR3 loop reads CSVRRERLSSKWTSYEQYF. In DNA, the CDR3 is TGCAGCGTTCGGCGGGAGAGGCTCTCTTCGAAATGGACCTCCTACGAGCAGTACTTC.

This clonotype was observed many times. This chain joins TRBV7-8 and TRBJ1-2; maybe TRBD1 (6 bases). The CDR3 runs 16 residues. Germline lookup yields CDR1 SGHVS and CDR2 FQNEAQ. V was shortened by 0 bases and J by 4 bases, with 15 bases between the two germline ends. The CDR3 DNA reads TGTGCCAGCAGCTTAGCGGGCCCAGGGGACCCCTATGGCTACACCTTC. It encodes CASSLAGPGDPYGYTF.

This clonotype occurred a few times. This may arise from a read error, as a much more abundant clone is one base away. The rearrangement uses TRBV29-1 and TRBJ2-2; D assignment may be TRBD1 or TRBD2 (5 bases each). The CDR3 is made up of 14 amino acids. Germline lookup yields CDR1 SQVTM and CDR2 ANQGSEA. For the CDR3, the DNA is TGCAGCGTTGTGGGAACCGTAGGCACCGGGGCGCTGTTTTTT. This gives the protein CSVVGTVGTGALFF.

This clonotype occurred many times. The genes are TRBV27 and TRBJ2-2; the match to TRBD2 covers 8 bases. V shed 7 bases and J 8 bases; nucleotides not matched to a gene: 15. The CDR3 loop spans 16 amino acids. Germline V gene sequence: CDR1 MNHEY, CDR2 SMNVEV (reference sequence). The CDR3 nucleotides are TGTGCCAGCAATAATCATAGGACTAGCAATGTGGGGGAGCTGTTTTTT. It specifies CASNNHRTSNVGELFF.

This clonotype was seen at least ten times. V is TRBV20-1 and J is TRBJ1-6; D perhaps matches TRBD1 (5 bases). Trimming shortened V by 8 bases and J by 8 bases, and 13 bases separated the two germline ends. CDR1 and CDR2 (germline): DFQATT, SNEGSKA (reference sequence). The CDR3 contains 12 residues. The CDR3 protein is CSPTKGDSPLHF. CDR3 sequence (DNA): TGCAGTCCAACCAAAGGGGATTCACCCCTCCACTTT.

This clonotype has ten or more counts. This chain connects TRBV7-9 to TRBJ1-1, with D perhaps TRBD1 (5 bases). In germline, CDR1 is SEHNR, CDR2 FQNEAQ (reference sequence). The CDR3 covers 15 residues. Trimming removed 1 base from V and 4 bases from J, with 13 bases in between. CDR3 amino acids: CASSLVSTGPTEAFF. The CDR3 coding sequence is TGTGCCAGCAGCTTAGTTAGCACAGGACCCACTGAAGCTTTCTTT.

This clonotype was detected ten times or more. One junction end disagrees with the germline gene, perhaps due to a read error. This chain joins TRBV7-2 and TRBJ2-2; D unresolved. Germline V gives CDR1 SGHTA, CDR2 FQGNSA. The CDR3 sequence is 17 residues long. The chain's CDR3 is CASTLDTGYKYTGELFF. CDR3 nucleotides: TGTGCCAGCACCTTAGACACCGGGTACAAATACACCGGGGAGCTGTTTTTT.

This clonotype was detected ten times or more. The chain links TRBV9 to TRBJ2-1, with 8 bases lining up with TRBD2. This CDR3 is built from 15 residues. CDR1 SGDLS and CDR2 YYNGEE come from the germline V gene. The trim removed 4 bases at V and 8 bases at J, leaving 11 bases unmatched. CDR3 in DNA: TGTGCCAGCAGCAGAGGCGGGACTAGTGTCTATGAGCAGTTCTTC. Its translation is CASSRGGTSVYEQFF.

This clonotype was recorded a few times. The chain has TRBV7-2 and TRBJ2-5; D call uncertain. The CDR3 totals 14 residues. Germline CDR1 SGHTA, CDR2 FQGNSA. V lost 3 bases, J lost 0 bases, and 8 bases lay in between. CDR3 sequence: CASSFGMYQETQYF. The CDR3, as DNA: TGTGCCAGCAGCTTTGGAATGTACCAAGAGACCCAGTACTTC.

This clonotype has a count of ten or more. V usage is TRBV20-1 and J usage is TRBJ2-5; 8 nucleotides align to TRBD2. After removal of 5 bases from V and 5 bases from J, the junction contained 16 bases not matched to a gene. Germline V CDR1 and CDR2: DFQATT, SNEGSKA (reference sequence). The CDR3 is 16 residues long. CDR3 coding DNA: TGCAGTGCTGAGGAAAAGGAGCGGGAGTCATGGGAGACCCAGTACTTC. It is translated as CSAEEKERESWETQYF.

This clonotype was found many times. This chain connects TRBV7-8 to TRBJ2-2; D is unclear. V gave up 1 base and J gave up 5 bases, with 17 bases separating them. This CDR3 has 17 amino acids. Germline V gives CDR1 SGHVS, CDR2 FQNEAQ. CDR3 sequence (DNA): TGTGCCAGCAGCTTAGTAGGTGGAAAGGGAAGAACCGGGGAGCTGTTTTTT. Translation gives CASSLVGGKGRTGELFF.

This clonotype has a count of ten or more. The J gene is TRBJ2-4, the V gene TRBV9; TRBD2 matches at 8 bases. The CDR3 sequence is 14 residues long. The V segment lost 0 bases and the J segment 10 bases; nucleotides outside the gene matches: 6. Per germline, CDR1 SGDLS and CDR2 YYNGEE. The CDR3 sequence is CASSVGSGSRIQYF. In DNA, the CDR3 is TGTGCCAGCAGCGTAGGCAGCGGGAGTCGGATTCAGTACTTC.

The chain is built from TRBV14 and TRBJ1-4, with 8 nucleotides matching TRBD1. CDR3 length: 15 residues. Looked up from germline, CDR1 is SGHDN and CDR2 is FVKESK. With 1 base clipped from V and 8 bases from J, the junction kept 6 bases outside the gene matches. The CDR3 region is CASSQGTGIREKLFF. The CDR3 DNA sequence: TGTGCCAGCAGCCAAGGGACAGGGATCAGGGAAAAACTGTTTTTT.

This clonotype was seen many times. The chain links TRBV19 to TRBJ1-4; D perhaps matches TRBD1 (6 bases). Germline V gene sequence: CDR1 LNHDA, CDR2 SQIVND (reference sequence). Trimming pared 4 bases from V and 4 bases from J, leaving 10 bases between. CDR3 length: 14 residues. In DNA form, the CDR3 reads TGTGCCAGTAGTACGACAGGAATTAATGAAAAACTGTTTTTT. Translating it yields CASSTTGINEKLFF.

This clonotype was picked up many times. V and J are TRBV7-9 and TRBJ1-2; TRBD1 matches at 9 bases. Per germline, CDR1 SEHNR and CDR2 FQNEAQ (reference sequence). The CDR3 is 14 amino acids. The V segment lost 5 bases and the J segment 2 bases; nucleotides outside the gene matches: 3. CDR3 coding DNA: TGTGCCAGCAGCCCTGGACAGGGGAACTATGGCTACACCTTC. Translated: CASSPGQGNYGYTF.